Following are 8 T cell receptor beta chains from one sample sequenced in a study of blood T cell repertoires in COVID-19. Clones were sequenced by immunoSEQ multiplex PCR, and TCRdb holds only the in-frame ones, with some missing. The repertoire consists of under 200,000 clones, with just under 90% occurring once and the leading ten covering over 3.5%. The sample taken for sequencing was peripheral blood. These receptors were obtained from a young man with active or convalescent COVID-19.

The chain employs TRBV14 and TRBJ2-7; 7 bases align to TRBD1. Germline V lookup: CDR1 SGHDN, CDR2 FVKESK. The CDR3 extends over 13 amino acids. The V and J ends lost 5 bases and 4 bases, in that order; junction bases with no gene match: 5. The CDR3 nucleotides read TGTGCCAGCAGCAGACAGGGAAGTTACGAGCAGTACGTC. It specifies CASSRQGSYEQYV.

This chain uses TRBV9 with TRBJ2-2; D remains ambiguous. Trimming stripped 6 bases from V and 4 bases from J, with 13 bases between. CDR3 length: 14 residues. The V gene's germline CDR1 is SGDLS and CDR2 YYNGEE. For the CDR3, the DNA is TGTGCCAGCAACCCCACAGACCTCACCGGGGAGCTGTTTTTT. Amino acids: CASNPTDLTGELFF.

This chain uses TRBV5-1 with TRBJ1-2; 9 bases are a match to TRBD1. Per the germline V gene, CDR1 is SGHRS and CDR2 is YFSETQ. This CDR3 spans 15 amino acids. V lost 0 bases to trimming and J lost 7 bases; unmatched junction nucleotides: 7. In nucleotides, the CDR3 is TGCGCCAGCAGCTTGGAGGACAGGGGATGGGGTGGCTACACCTTC. It codes for CASSLEDRGWGGYTF. Combining the CDR3 with reference TRBV5-1 and TRBJ1-2 gives the whole variable domain KAGVTQTPRYLIKTRGQQVTLSCSPISGHRSVSWYQQTPGQGLQFLFEYFSETQRNKGNFPGRFSGRQFSNSRSEMNVSTLELGDSALYLCASSLEDRGWGGYTFGSGTRLTVV.

This clone appeared a few times. The chain is built from TRBV18 and TRBJ1-3, with TRBD1 identical over 9 bases. Germline loops: CDR1 KGHSH, CDR2 LQKENI. This CDR3 is built from 15 residues. V lost 2 bases and J lost 4; bases outside the gene matches: 3. This CDR3 is CASSPGQGFGNTIYF. Written as DNA, the CDR3 is TGTGCCAGCTCACCAGGACAGGGGTTCGGAAACACCATATATTTT.

This clone was detected only once. The chain links TRBV6-2 or TRBV6-3 to TRBJ2-7; D unclear. The length of the CDR3 is 13 residues. Trimming removed 5 bases at V and 3 bases at J, with 11 bases between. Germline V gene lookup returns CDR1 MNHEY and CDR2 SVGEGT. The CDR3 here is CASSPQVIYEQYF. CDR3 in DNA: TGTGCCAGCAGTCCCCAGGTCATCTACGAGCAGTACTTC.

V usage is TRBV29-1 and J usage is TRBJ1-1, with D unclear. The CDR3 consists of 13 residues. Germline-derived CDR1 and CDR2 are SQVTM and ANQGSEA. V was clipped by 7 bases and J by 2 bases, with 14 bases between them. Here the CDR3 DNA reads TGCAGCGGACACAGCGGCACCAACACTGAAGCTTTCTTT. Amino acids: CSGHSGTNTEAFF. The full variable domain, in which reference TRBV29-1 and TRBJ1-1 provide the parts outside the CDR3, is SAVISQKPSRDICQRGTSLTIQCQVDSQVTMMFWYRQQPGQSLTLIATANQGSEATYESGFVIDKFPISRPNLTFSTLTVSNMSPEDSSIYLCSGHSGTNTEAFFGQGTRLTVV.

This chain links TRBV28 with TRBJ1-1, with no clear D. Germline V gives CDR1 MDHEN, CDR2 SYDVKM. CDR3 length: 16 residues. Trimming took off 5 bases at V and 6 bases at J, with 22 bases between the two ends. CDR3 sequence reads: CASSIPRAGGRAEAFF. For the CDR3, the DNA is TGTGCCAGCAGTATACCTCGGGCAGGAGGCAGAGCTGAAGCTTTCTTT. Full variable domain (remainder filled in from reference TRBV28 and TRBJ1-1): DVKVTQSSRYLVKRTGEKVFLECVQDMDHENMFWYRQDPGLGLRLIYFSYDVKMKEKGDIPEGYSVSREKKERFSLILESASTNQTSMYLCASSIPRAGGRAEAFFGQGTRLTVV.

This clone was counted only a few times. The genes are TRBV6-5 and TRBJ1-2; 8 bases map to TRBD1. The CDR3 has 12 amino acids. J gave up 8 bases and V 6 bases, and 5 bases lay outside the gene matches. CDR1 is MNHEY, CDR2 SVGAGI, per germline. CDR3: CASRRQGMGYTF. CDR3 DNA sequence: TGTGCCAGCAGACGACAGGGGATGGGCTACACCTTC.